The following is a T cell receptor (beta chain) sequence with its context. This record comes from a study of technical replicates of blood from four donors. Losses at the gene ends were 3 bases for V and 6 bases for J; bases not matched to a gene: 5. Germline CDR1 is SGDLS and CDR2 is YYNGEE. This CDR3 contains 15 residues. Some clones are missing from TCRdb's copy, which holds only in-frame ones; the method was immunoSEQ multiplex PCR. The sample carries about 60,000 clones, around 92% recorded once. The chain is built from TRBV9 and TRBJ2-3; the match to TRBD2 covers 12 bases. Sequencing was performed on PBMCs. This TCR derives from a human donor in good health. Some clones in this sample may be carry-over from other donors' samples. CDR3 amino acids: CASSARLAGVDTQYF. CDR3 in DNA: TGTGCCAGCAGCGCAAGACTAGCGGGAGTTGATACGCAGTATTTT.